This TCR beta chain was found in a study of cytomegalovirus exposure and HLA in healthy donors. As for this clone: The target antigen is unknown.

This CDR3 spans 15 amino acids. Germline loops: CDR1 MGHRA, CDR2 YSYEKL. V shed 3 bases, J shed 4 bases, and the junction held 6 bases outside the gene matches. Study-level results: In vitro testing confirmed a few CMV-associated chains as specific for CMV antigens. The later analysis indicated that the majority of CMV-associated TCR beta chains appeared HLA-restricted.

The primer mix had 60 Vbeta and 13 Jbeta primers. Profiled with immunoSEQ multiplex PCR; TCRdb holds only in-frame clones, not every one. Of fewer than 150,000 clones listed, 65% to 85% are singletons. The sequencing sample was made of PBMCs. The V gene is TRBV4-1, the J gene TRBJ1-5, with 7 bases that match TRBD1. The TCR comes from a middle-aged man in good health and CMV-seronegative. The CDR3 coding sequence is TGCGCCAGCAGCCATTCAGGGGGAGGAAATCAGCCCCAGCATTTT. This sequence encodes CASSHSGGGNQPQHF.